This TCR beta chain was captured by sequencing in a study of shared clonotypes between healthy human individuals. As defined, naive CD8 cells were CD45RO-negative and positively selected for CCR7, with terminally differentiated effector memory CD45RA+ cells excluded. The CDR3 covers 17 residues. Trimming left V 2 bases short and J 2 bases short, with 19 bases between. Germline V gene data show CDR1 as LGHNT and CDR2 as FRNRAP. Sequencing was performed with immunoSEQ multiplex PCR; in TCRdb, only in-frame clones are kept and a portion is missing. The profile covers around 1.9 million clones, with 85% to 95% appearing a single time and roughly 1.7% taken by the ten largest.

The chain joins TRBV12-5 to TRBJ2-7; D is possibly TRBD2 (6 bases). The receptor was derived from a man younger than 35 in good health. Some clones in this sample may be carry-over from other donors' samples. The sequenced sample was naive CD8+ T cells from PBMCs. The CDR3 DNA reads as TGTGCTAGTGGTTTGTCGGTGCGCGGGGACGCCGCCTACGAGCAGTACTTC. As protein: CASGLSVRGDAAYEQYF.